This TCR beta chain was profiled in a study of PD-L1 blockade in urothelial cancer. As to time point: peripheral blood 6 weeks after treatment start. Germline loops: CDR1 SQVTM, CDR2 ANQGSEA. The CDR3 is 12 residues long. V lost 1 base to trimming and J lost 7 bases, with 10 bases between them. Clones were sequenced by immunoSEQ multiplex PCR, and TCRdb holds only the in-frame ones, with some missing. Found here are about 45,000 clones, roughly four fifths of them singletons; the top ten hold about 13%. The chain combines TRBV29-1 with TRBJ2-5; D unresolved. This TCR was sampled from a man aged 55 to 70 with urothelial cancer. Here the sequenced sample was PBMCs, taken around atezolizumab (anti-PD-L1) treatment. CDR3: CSVEAVPGTQYF. Here the CDR3 DNA reads TGCAGCGTTGAAGCGGTCCCAGGGACCCAGTACTTC.